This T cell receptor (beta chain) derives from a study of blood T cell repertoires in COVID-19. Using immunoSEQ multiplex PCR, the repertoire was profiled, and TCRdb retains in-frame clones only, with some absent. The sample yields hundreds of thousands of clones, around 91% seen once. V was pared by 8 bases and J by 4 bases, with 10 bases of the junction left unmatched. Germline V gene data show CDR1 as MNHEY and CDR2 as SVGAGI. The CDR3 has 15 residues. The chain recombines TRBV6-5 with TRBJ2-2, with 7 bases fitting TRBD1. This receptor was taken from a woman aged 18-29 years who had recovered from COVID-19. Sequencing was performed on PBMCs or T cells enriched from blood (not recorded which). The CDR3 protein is CASRLGTEFTGELFF. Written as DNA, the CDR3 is TGTGCCAGCCGGTTAGGGACAGAGTTCACCGGGGAGCTGTTTTTT.